This T cell receptor beta chain was identified during a study of the immune and genomic landscape of osteosarcoma (dated by TCRdb to 2018 to 2020). In the study overall: A total of about 50 pediatric and adult patients with high-grade osteosarcoma made up the overall cohort, and the median age at diagnosis was around 30 years (range roughly 5-90). Poor-risk disease was overrepresented in the cohort, as 73% of patients had an unfavorable pathologic response to standard therapy and more than 55% were deceased. In the overall cohort, about 60% of patients were male, and approximately 80% had localized disease at diagnosis. The study profiled osteosarcoma specimens with whole genome, RNA and T-cell receptor sequencing plus immunohistochemistry and reverse phase protein arrays to define immunogenic potential. To characterize the osteosarcoma immunogenomic landscape, the TCR sequencing results were combined with transcriptome, protein array and immunostaining data. An explanation for the limited clinical activity of immune checkpoint inhibitors in osteosarcoma was sought in the study. A couple of samples from the same tumor site were contributed by each of three patients. Results and caveats for the whole study, not just this receptor: Rather than matched normal tissue, external data from normal skin and healthy peripheral blood provided the clonality benchmarks. Because osteosarcoma is rare and all possible samples were collected, sample size was not determined by any statistical method. Alongside the frozen tumor specimens, matched blood was collected from only a couple of patients. Although TCR productive clonality was higher in the immune-hot C3 cluster than in the cold C1 cluster, TCR productive clonality was still low overall. Five cases had a single hyperexpanded clone dominating the repertoire, and all had fewer than 100 T-cell clonotypes. Productive TCR clonality was found to be low overall, with an average of 0.09 and a maximum of 0.3, which suggested limited T-cell clonal expansion.

With respect to this clone: No cognate antigen has been identified for it. The junction departs from germline at one end; a sequencing error may be responsible. Other nucleotide sequences from this sample produce the same CDR3.

The ImmunoSEQ Assay (Adaptive Biotechnologies) was used to immunosequence the CDR3 regions of the TCR beta chain. On the authors' methods: TCRB rearrangements, read counts, read proportions and gene usage were exported through the ImmunoSEQ Analyzer platform. T-cell clonality was calculated on productive rearrangements as 1 minus Pielou's evenness. In the clonal space homeostasis analysis, clonotypes were grouped as rare, small, medium, large or hyperexpanded (0.01 to 1 of the repertoire). TCR productive clonality was compared across immune clusters C1, C2 and C3 using the Wilcoxon rank sum test. This is the immuneACCESS table as TCRdb keeps it, with only in-frame sequences that have V and J called. A part of the clones is gone; compared with another copy, unresolved V genes explain less than half, and the rest is unexplained. The V and J calls and clone size come from that table; D and trimming were worked out from the DNA. A total of about 4,600 clones appear in this sample, roughly two thirds of them only once. The top ten clones comprise about 15% of the sample.

In the germline V gene (reference sequence), CDR1 corresponds to LNHDA and CDR2 to SQIVND. Reading from cysteine to phenylalanine, the CDR3 counts 15 amino acids. Only the CDR3 DNA stays, 45 bases, in frame from base 1. Specimens were post-treatment primary, local recurrence and metastasis tumors from poor-prognosis patients. Material: osteosarcoma tumor tissue from the femur. This receptor was obtained from a human donor with osteosarcoma. The V and J segments used are TRBV19 and TRBJ2-2; the D element could tentatively be TRBD1 or TRBD2, as 5 bases agree for each. The CDR3 protein: CASSLGAGGTGELFF. The DNA reads TGTGCCAGTAGTCTCGGGGCGGGTGGCACCGGGGAGTTGTTTTTT.